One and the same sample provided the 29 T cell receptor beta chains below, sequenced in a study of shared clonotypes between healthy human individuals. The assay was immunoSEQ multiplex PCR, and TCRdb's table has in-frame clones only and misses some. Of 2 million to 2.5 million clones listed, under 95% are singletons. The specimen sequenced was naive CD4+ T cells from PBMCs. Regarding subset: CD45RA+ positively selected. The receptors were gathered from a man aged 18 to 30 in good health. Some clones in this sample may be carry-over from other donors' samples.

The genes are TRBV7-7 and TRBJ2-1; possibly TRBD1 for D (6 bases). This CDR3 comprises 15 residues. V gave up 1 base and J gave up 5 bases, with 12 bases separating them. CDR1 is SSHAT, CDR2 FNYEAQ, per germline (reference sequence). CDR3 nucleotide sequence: TGTGCCAGCAGCTTAGAACAGGGCCCAGACAATGAGCAGTTCTTC. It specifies CASSLEQGPDNEQFF.

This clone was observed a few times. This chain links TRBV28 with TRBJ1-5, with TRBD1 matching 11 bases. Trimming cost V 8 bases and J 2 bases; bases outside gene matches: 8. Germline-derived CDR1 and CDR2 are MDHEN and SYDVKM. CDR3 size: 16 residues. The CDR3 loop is CASDMDRGLGNQPQHF. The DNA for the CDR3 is TGTGCCAGCGACATGGACAGGGGGCTTGGCAATCAGCCCCAGCATTTT. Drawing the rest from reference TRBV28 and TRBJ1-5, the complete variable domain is DVKVTQSSRYLVKRTGEKVFLECVQDMDHENMFWYRQDPGLGLRLIYFSYDVKMKEKGDIPEGYSVSREKKERFSLILESASTNQTSMYLCASDMDRGLGNQPQHFGDGTRLSIL.

Written as DNA, the CDR3 is TGTGCCAGCAGCTGGCCCCGAGGACAGCCCGAGATCGGCTACACCTTC. This translates into CASSWPRGQPEIGYTF. This chain connects TRBV7-9 to TRBJ1-2; D is possibly TRBD1 (6 bases). V was pared by 4 bases and J by 8 bases, with 23 bases between. CDR3 length equals 16 residues. Germline CDR1 is SEHNR and CDR2 is FQNEAQ (reference sequence).

For the CDR3, the DNA is TGTGCCACCAGCAGCGACCTCAGATACGAGCAGTACTTC. Amino acids: CATSSDLRYEQYF. The chain joins TRBV15 to TRBJ2-7; D ambiguous. CDR3 length: 13 amino acids. CDR1 is LNHNV, CDR2 YYDKDF, per germline (reference sequence). V lost 3 bases and J 4 bases, leaving 10 bases between the germline ends.

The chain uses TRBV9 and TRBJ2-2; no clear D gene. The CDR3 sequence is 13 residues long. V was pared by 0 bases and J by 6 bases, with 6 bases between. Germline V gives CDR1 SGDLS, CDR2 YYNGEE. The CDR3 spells CASSVVASGELFF. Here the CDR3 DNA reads TGTGCCAGCAGCGTAGTCGCATCCGGGGAGCTGTTTTTT.

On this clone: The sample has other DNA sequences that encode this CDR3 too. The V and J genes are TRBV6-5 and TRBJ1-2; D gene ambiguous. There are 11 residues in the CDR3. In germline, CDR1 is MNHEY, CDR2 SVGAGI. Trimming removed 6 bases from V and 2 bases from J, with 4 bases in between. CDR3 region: CASRQNYGYTF. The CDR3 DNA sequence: TGTGCCAGCAGGCAGAACTATGGCTACACCTTC.

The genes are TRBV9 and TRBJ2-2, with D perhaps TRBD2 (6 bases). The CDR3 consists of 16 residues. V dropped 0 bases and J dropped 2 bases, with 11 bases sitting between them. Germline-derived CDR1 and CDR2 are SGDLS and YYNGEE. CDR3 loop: CASSVGLAINTGELFF. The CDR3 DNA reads TGTGCCAGCAGCGTAGGCCTAGCGATAAACACCGGGGAGCTGTTTTTT.

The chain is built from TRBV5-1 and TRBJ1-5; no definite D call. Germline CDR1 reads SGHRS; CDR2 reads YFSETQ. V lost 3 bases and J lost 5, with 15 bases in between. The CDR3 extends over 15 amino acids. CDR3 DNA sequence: TGCGCCAGCAGCTGCAAAGGGTGGAGAGATCAGCCCCAGCATTTT. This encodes CASSCKGWRDQPQHF.

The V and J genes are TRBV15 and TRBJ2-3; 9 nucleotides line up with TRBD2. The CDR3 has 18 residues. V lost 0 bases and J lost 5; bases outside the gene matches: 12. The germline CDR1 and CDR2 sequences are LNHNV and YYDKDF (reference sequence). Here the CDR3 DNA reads TGTGCCACCAGCAGAGATAGGGCTAGCGGGATGCTTGGAGATACGCAGTATTTT. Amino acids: CATSRDRASGMLGDTQYF.

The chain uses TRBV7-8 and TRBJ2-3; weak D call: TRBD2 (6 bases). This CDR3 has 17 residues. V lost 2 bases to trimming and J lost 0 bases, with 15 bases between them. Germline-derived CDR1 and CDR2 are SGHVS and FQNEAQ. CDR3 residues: CASSLNWGVSSTDTQYF. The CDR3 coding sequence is TGTGCCAGCAGCTTAAACTGGGGGGTTTCAAGCACAGATACGCAGTATTTT.

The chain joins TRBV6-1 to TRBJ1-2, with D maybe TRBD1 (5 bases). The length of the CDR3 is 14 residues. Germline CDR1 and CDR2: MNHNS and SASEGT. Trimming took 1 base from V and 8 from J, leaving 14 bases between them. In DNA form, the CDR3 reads TGTGCCAGCAGTGAAGATCCCTCGGGGGTAGGCTACACCTTC. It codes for CASSEDPSGVGYTF.

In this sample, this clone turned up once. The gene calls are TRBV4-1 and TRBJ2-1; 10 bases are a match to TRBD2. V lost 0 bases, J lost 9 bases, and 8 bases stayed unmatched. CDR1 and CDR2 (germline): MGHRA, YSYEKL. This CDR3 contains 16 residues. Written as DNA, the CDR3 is TGCGCCAGCAGCCAAGATGGGCTAGCGGGAGACGGTGAGCAGTTCTTC. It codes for CASSQDGLAGDGEQFF.

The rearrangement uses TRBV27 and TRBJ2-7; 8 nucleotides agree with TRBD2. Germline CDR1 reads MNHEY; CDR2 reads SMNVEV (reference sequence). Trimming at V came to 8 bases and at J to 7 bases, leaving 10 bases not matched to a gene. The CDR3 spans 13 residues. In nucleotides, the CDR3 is TGTGCCAGCTCCGGGCCCCGGGGGGGGGAGCAGTACTTC. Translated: CASSGPRGGEQYF.

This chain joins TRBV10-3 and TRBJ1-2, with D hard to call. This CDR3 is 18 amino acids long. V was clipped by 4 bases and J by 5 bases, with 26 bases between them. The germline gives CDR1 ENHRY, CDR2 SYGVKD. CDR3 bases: TGTGCCATCAGTGGCCGGGCCACCGGGTCCCGGGGAACGTATGGCTACACCTTC. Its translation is CAISGRATGSRGTYGYTF.

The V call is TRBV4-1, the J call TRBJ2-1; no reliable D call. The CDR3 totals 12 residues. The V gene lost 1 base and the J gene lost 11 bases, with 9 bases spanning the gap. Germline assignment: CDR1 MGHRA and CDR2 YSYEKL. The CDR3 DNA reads TGCGCCAGCAGCCAAGTAGTGATCAAGCAGTTCTTC. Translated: CASSQVVIKQFF.

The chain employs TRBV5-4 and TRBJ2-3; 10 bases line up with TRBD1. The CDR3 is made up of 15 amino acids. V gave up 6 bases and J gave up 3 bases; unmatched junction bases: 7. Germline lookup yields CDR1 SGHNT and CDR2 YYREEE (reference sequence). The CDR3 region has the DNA TGTGCCAGCACTCCGGGACAGGGGTGGACAGATACGCAGTATTTT. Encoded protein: CASTPGQGWTDTQYF.

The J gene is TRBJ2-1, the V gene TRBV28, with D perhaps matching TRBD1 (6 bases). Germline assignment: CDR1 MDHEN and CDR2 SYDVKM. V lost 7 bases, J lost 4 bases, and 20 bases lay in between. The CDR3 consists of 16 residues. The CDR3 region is CASTDTLGGSYNEQFF. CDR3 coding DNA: TGTGCCAGCACGGATACCTTAGGGGGATCGTACAATGAGCAGTTCTTC. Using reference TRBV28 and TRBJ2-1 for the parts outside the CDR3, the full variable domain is DVKVTQSSRYLVKRTGEKVFLECVQDMDHENMFWYRQDPGLGLRLIYFSYDVKMKEKGDIPEGYSVSREKKERFSLILESASTNQTSMYLCASTDTLGGSYNEQFFGPGTRLTVL.

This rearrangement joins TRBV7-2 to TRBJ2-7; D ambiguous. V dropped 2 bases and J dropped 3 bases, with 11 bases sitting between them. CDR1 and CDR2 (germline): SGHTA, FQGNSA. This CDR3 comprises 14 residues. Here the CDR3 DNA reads TGTGCCAGCAGCTTACAACTTTTCCTCTACGAGCAGTACTTC. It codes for CASSLQLFLYEQYF.

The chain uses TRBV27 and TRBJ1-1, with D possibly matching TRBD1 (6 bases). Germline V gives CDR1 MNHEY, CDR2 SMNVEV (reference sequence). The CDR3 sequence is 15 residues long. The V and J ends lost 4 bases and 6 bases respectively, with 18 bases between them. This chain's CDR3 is CASSSFGRGIPEAFF. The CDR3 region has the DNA TGTGCCAGCAGTTCTTTCGGTAGGGGGATCCCTGAAGCTTTCTTT.

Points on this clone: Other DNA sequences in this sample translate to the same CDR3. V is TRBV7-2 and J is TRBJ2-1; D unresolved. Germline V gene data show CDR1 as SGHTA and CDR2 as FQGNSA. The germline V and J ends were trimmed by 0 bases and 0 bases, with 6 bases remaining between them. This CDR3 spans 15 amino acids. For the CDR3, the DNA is TGTGCCAGCAGCTTAGCGGTATCCTCCTACAATGAGCAGTTCTTC. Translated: CASSLAVSSYNEQFF.

CDR3 amino acids: CASSYRRDSSNQPQHF. CDR3 DNA: TGTGCCAGCAGTTATCGACGGGACAGTAGCAATCAGCCCCAGCATTTT. The chain employs TRBV6-5 and TRBJ1-5; 7 nucleotides match TRBD1. V was pared by 3 bases and J by 0 bases, with 5 bases of the junction left unmatched. Germline V gives CDR1 MNHEY, CDR2 SVGAGI. This CDR3 spans 16 amino acids.

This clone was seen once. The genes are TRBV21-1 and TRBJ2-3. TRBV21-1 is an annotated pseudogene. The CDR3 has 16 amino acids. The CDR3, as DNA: TGTGCCAGCAGCAAAGCCCGAGACCTTTGGGCAGATACGCAGTATTTT. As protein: CASSKARDLWADTQYF.

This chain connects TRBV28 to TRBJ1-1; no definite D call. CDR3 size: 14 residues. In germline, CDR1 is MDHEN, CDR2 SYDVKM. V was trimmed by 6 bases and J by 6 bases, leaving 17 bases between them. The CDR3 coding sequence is TGTGCCAGCAGCTTGATAAGAGCGAGCGCTGAAGCTTTCTTT. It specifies CASSLIRASAEAFF.

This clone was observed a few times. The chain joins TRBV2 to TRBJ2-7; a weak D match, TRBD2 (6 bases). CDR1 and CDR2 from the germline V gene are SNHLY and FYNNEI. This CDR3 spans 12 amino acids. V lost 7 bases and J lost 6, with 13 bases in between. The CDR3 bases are TGTGCCAGCACCAGCCTGGGGGGCGAGCAGTACTTC. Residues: CASTSLGGEQYF.

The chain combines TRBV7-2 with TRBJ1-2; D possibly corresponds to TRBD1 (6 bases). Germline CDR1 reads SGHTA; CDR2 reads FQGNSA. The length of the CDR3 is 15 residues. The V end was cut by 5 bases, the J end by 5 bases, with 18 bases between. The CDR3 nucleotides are TGTGCCAGCAGCCCCACGTGGACAGCGAAATATGGCTACACCTTC. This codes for CASSPTWTAKYGYTF.

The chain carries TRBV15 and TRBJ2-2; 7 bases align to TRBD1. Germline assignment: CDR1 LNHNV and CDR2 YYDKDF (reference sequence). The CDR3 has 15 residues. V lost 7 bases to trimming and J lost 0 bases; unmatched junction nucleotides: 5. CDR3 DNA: TGTGCCACCACTACAGGGGTCGCGAACACCGGGGAGCTGTTTTTT. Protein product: CATTTGVANTGELFF.

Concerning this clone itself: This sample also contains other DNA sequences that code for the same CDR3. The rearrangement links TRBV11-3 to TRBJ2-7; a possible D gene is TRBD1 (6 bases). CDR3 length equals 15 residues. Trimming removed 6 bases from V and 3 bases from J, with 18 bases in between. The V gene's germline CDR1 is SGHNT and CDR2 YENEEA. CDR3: CASSPSGTYDYEQYF. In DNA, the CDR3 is TGTGCCAGCAGTCCATCCGGGACATATGACTACGAGCAGTACTTC.

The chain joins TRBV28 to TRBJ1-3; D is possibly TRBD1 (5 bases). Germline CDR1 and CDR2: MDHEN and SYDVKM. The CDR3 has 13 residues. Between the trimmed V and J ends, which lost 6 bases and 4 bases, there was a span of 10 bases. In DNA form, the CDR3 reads TGTGCCAGCAGGACGTGGGGCGGAAACACCATATATTTT. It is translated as CASRTWGGNTIYF.

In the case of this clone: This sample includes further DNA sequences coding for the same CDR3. In DNA form, the CDR3 reads TGCGCCAGCAGCTTGGACCCGACCACTGAAGCTTTCTTT. This gives the protein CASSLDPTTEAFF. The chain employs TRBV5-1 and TRBJ1-1; no definite D call. The CDR3 extends over 13 amino acids. Per germline, CDR1 SGHRS and CDR2 YFSETQ. Trimming stripped 0 bases from V and 4 bases from J, with 7 bases between.